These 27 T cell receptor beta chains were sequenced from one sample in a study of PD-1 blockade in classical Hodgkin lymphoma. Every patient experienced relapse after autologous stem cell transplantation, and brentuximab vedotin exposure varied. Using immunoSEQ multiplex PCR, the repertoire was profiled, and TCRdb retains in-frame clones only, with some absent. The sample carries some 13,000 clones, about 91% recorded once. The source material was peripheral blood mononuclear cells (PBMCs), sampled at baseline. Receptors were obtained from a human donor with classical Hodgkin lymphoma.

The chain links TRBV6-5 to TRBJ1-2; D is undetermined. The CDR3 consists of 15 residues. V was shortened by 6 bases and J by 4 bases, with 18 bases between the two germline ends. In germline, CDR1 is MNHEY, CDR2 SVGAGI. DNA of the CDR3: TGTGCCAGCAGACCCGCGGGCGCAATGATCTATGGCTACACCTTC. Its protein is CASRPAGAMIYGYTF.

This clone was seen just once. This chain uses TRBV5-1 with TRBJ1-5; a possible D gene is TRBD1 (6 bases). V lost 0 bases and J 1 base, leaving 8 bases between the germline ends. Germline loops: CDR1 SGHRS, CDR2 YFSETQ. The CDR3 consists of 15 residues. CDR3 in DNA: TGCGCCAGCAGCTTGGGGGACAAGAGCAATCAGCCCCAGCATTTT. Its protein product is CASSLGDKSNQPQHF. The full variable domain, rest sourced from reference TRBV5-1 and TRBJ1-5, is KAGVTQTPRYLIKTRGQQVTLSCSPISGHRSVSWYQQTPGQGLQFLFEYFSETQRNKGNFPGRFSGRQFSNSRSEMNVSTLELGDSALYLCASSLGDKSNQPQHFGDGTRLSIL.

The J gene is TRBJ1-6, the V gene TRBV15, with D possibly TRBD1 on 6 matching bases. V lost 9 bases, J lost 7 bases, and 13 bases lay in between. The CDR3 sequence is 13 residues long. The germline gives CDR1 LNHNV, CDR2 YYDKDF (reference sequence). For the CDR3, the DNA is TGTGCCACAAGGACAGAGGCGAATTCACCCCTCCACTTT. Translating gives CATRTEANSPLHF.

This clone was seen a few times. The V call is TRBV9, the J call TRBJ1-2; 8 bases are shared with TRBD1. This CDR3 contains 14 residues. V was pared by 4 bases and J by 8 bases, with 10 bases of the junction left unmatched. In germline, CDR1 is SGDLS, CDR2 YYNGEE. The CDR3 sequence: CASSIGQGPFGYTF. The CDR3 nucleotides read TGTGCCAGCAGCATTGGACAGGGACCTTTCGGCTACACCTTC.

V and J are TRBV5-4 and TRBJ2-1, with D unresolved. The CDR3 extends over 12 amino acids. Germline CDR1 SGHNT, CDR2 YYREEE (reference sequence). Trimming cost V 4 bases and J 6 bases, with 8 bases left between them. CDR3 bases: TGTGCCAGCAGCCCCAGCCTCAATGAGCAGTTCTTC. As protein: CASSPSLNEQFF.

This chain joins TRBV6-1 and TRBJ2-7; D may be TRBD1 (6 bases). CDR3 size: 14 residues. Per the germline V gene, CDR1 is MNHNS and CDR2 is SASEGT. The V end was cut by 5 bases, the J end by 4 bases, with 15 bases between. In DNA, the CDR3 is TGTGCCAGCAGTTCGGCAGGGGAAGGGTACGAGCAGTACTTC. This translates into CASSSAGEGYEQYF.

The CDR3 DNA sequence: TGCAGCGTTGGTTTCGGGCTGAACACTGAAGCTTTCTTT. It yields the protein CSVGFGLNTEAFF. The rearrangement uses TRBV29-1 and TRBJ1-1, with D unresolved. V lost 4 bases and J 0 bases, leaving 9 bases between the germline ends. The CDR3 contains 13 residues. Germline CDR1 is SQVTM and CDR2 is ANQGSEA.

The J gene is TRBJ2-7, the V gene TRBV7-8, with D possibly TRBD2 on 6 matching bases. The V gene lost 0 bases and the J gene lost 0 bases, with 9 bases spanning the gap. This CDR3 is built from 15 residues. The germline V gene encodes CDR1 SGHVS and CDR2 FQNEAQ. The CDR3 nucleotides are TGTGCCAGCAGCTTAGCGGCGGGGTCCTCCTACGAGCAGTACTTC. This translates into CASSLAAGSSYEQYF.

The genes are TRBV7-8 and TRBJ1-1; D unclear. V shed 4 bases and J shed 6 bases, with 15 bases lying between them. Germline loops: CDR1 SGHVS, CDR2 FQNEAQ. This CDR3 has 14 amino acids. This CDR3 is CASSSSGLSAEAFF. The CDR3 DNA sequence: TGTGCCAGCAGCTCGTCCGGGCTCTCGGCTGAAGCTTTCTTT.

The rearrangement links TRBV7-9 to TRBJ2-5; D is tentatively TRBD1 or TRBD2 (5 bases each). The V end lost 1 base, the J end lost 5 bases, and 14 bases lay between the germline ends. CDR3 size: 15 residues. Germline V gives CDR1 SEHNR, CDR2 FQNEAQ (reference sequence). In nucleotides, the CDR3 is TGTGCCAGCAGCTTAGGGCCAGGGAGCTTGGAGACCCAGTACTTC. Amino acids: CASSLGPGSLETQYF.

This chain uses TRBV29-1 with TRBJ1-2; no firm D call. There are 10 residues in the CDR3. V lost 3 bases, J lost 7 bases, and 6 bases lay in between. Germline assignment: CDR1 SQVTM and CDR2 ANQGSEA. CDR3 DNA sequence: TGCAGCGTTGAGCCAGCTGGCTACACCTTC. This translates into CSVEPAGYTF.

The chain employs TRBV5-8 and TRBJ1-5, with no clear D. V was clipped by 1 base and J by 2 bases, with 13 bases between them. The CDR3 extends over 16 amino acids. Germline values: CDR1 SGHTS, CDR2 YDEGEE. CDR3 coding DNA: TGTGCCAGCAGCTTGAGAACCTACGGTCGCAATCAGCCCCAGCATTTT. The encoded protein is CASSLRTYGRNQPQHF.

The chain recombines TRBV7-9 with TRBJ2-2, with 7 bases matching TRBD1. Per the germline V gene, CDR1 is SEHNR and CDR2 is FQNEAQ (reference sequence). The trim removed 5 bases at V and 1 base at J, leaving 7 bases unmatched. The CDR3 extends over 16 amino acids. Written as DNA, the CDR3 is TGTGCCAGCAGCCCACAAGGACAGGAGAACACCGGGGAGCTGTTTTTT. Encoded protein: CASSPQGQENTGELFF. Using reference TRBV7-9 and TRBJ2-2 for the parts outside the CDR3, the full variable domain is DTGVSQNPRHKITKRGQNVTFRCDPISEHNRLYWYRQTLGQGPEFLTYFQNEAQLEKSRLLSDRFSAERPKGSFSTLEIQRTEQGDSAMYLCASSPQGQENTGELFFGEGSRLTVL.

The CDR3 DNA reads TGTGCCAGCAGCTTCGGAGGGTCTGAGCAGTACTTC. Translating gives CASSFGGSEQYF. The gene calls are TRBV27 and TRBJ2-7, with D perhaps matching TRBD2 (6 bases). This CDR3 has 12 residues. V was clipped by 6 bases and J by 7 bases, with 13 bases between them. Germline V gene lookup returns CDR1 MNHEY and CDR2 SMNVEV (reference sequence).

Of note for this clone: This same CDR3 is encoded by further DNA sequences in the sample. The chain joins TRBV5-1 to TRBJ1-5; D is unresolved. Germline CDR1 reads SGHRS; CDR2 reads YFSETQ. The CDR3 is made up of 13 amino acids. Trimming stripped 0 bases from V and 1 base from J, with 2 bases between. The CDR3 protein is CASSLGSNQPQHF. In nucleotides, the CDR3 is TGCGCCAGCAGCTTGGGAAGCAATCAGCCCCAGCATTTT.

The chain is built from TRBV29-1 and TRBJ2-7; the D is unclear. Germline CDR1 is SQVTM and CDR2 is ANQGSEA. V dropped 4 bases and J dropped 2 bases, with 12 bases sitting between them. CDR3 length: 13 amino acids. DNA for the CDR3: TGCAGCGTTGGGGCAGTAGAACCCTACGAGCAGTACTTC. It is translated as CSVGAVEPYEQYF.

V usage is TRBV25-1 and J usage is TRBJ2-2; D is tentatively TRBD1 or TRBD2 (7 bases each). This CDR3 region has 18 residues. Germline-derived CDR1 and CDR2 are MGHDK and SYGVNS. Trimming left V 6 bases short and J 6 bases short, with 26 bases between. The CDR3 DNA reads TGTGCCAGCAGGGGGGGAGGGTCGACAGGGAAAGGTGCCGGGGAGCTGTTTTTT. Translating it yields CASRGGGSTGKGAGELFF.

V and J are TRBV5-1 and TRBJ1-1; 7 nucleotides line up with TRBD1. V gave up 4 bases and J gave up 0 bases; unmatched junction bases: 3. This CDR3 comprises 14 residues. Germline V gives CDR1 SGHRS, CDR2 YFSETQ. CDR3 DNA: TGCGCCAGCAGCATACAGGGGCTGAACACTGAAGCTTTCTTT. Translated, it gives CASSIQGLNTEAFF.

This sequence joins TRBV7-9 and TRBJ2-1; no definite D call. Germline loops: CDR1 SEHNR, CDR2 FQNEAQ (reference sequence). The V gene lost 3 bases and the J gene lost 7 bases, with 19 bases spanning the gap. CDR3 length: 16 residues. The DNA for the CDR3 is TGTGCCAGCAGCTTCAACCGGGCTAAAGTCAGTAATGAGCAGTTCTTC. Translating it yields CASSFNRAKVSNEQFF.

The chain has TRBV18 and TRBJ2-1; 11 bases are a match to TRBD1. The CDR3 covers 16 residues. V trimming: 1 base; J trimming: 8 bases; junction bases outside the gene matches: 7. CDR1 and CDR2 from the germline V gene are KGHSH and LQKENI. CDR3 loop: CASSPRNGQGADEQFF. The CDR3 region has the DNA TGTGCCAGCTCACCACGAAACGGACAGGGGGCGGATGAGCAGTTCTTC. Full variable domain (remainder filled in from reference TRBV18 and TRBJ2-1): NAGVMQNPRHLVRRRGQEARLRCSPMKGHSHVYWYRQLPEEGLKFMVYLQKENIIDESGMPKERFSAEFPKEGPSILRIQQVVRGDSAAYFCASSPRNGQGADEQFFGPGTRLTVL.

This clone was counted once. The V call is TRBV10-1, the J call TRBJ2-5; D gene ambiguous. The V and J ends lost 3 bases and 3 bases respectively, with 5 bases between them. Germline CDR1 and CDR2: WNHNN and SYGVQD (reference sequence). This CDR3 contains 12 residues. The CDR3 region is CASSDSEETQYF. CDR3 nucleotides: TGCGCCAGCAGTGATTCTGAAGAGACCCAGTACTTC.

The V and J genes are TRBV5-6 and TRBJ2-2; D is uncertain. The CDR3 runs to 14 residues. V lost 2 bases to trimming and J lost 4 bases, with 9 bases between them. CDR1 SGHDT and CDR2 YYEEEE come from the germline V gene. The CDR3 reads CASSLTGVTGELFF. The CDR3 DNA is TGTGCCAGCAGCTTAACTGGGGTCACCGGGGAGCTGTTTTTT.

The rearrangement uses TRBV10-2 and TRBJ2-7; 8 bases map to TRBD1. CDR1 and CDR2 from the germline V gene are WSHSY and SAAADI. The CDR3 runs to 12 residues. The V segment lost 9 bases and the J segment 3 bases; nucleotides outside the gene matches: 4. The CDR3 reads CASRTGIYEQYF. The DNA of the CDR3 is TGCGCCAGTCGGACAGGGATCTACGAGCAGTACTTC.

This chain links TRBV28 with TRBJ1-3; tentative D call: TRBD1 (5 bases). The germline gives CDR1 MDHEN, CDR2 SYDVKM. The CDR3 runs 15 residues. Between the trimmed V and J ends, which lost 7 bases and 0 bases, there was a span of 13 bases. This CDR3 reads CASNLPQGSGNTIYF. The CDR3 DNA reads TGTGCCAGCAACCTTCCTCAGGGCTCTGGAAACACCATATATTTT. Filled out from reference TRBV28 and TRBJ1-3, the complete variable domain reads DVKVTQSSRYLVKRTGEKVFLECVQDMDHENMFWYRQDPGLGLRLIYFSYDVKMKEKGDIPEGYSVSREKKERFSLILESASTNQTSMYLCASNLPQGSGNTIYFGEGSWLTVV.

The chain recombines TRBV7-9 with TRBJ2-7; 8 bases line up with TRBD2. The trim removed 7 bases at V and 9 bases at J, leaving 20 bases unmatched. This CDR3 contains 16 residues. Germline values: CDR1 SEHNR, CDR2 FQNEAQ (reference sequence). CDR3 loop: CASTPGGAKGSIGQYF. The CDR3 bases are TGTGCCAGCACCCCCGGGGGGGCAAAGGGCTCGATCGGGCAGTACTTC.

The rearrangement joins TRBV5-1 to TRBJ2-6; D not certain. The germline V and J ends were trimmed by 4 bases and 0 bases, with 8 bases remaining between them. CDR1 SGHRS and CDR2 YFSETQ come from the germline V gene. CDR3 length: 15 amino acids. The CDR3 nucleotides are TGCGCCAGCAGCCCCCCCTACTCTGGGGCCAACGTCCTGACTTTC. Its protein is CASSPPYSGANVLTF.

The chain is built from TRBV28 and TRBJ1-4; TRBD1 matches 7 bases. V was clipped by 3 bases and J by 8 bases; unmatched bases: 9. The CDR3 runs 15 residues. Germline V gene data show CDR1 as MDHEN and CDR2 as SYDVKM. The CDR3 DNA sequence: TGTGCCAGCAGTTTCGGGGGACAGATATCCGAAAAACTGTTTTTT. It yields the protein CASSFGGQISEKLFF.